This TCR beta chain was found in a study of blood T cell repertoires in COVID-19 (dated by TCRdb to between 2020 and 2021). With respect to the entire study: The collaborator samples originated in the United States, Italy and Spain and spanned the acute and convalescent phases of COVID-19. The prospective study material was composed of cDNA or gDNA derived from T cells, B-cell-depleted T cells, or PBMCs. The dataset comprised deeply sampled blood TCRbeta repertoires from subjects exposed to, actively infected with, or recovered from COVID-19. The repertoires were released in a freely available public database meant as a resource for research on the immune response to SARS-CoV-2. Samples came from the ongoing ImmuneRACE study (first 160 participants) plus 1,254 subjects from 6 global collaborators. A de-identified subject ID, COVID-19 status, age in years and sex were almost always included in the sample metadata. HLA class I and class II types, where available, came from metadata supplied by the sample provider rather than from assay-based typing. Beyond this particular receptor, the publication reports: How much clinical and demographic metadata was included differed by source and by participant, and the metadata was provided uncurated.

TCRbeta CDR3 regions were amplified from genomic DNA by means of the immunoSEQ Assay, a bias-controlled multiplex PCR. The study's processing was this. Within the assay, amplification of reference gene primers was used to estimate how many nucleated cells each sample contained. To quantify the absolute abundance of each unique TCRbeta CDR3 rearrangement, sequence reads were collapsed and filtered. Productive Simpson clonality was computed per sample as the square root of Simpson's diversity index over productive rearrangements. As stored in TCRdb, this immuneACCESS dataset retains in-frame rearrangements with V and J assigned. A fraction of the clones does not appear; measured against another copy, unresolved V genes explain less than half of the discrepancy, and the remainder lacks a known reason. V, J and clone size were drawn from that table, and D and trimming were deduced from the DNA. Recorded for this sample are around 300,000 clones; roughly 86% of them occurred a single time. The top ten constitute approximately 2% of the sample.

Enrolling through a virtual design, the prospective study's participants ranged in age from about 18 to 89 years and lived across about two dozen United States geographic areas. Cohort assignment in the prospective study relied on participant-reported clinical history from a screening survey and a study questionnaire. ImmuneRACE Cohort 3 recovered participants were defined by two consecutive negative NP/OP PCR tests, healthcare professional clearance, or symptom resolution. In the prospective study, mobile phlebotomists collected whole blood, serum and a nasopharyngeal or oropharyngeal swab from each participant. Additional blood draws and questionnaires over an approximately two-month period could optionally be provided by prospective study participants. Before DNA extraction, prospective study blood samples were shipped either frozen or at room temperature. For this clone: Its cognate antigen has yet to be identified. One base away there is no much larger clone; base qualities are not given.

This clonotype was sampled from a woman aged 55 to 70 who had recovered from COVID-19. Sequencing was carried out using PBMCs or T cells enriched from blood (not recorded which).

This receptor carries the CDR3 CASSTTGGENWAFF. The DNA reads as follows: TGTGCCAGCAGCACCACAGGGGGCGAGAATTGGGCTTTCTTT. The chain is made from TRBV28 and TRBJ1-1; TRBD1 aligns with 9 central bases. Trimmed from V: 6 bases; trimmed from J: 11 bases; junction bases lacking a gene match: 13. Reading the germline V gene gives CDR1 MDHEN and CDR2 SYDVKM. From cysteine to phenylalanine, the CDR3 is 14 amino acids long. Only the CDR3 region is kept as DNA, spanning 42 bases read in frame from base 1.